This TCR beta chain was captured by sequencing in a study of OX40 agonist ivuxolimab in advanced cancers. Across the study: Treatment of patients was with ivuxolimab, an agonistic anti-OX40 (CD134) antibody. Every 2 weeks, ivuxolimab was infused into the patients intravenously at between 0.01 and 10 mg/kg.

This CDR3 is built from 15 residues. Germline CDR1 MDHEN, CDR2 SYDVKM. V was clipped by 1 base and J by 3 bases, with 7 bases between them. Using immunoSEQ multiplex PCR, the repertoire was profiled, and TCRdb retains in-frame clones only, with some absent. The sample records some 42,000 clones, 86% being singletons. Peripheral blood came from all dose cohorts at three timepoints. The source material was CD4+ or CD8+ T cells sorted from blood, sampled in a trial of the OX40 agonist ivuxolimab. The receptor was isolated from an adult with an advanced solid tumor such as melanoma, head and neck, liver or kidney cancer. V and J are TRBV28 and TRBJ2-6; a weak D match, TRBD1 (5 bases). CDR3 sequence reads: CASSLSGFGANVLTF. CDR3 in DNA: TGTGCCAGCAGTTTATCAGGGTTTGGGGCCAACGTCCTGACTTTC.